This T cell receptor (beta chain) originates from a study of blood T cell repertoires in COVID-19. Looking at the study overall: Acute-phase and convalescent COVID-19 samples originated in the United States, Italy and Spain. The analysed material was cDNA or gDNA that came from T cells, B-cell-depleted T cells, or PBMCs.

The CDR3 has 14 amino acids. Trimming at V came to 8 bases and at J to 5 bases, leaving 12 bases not matched to a gene. Germline V gives CDR1 MNHEY, CDR2 SVGAGI. Per the authors' pipeline: Estimates of nucleated cell counts were drawn from the amplification of reference gene primers. Libraries were prepared by immunoSEQ multiplex PCR; TCRdb keeps only in-frame clonotypes and omits some of them. The D gene and trimming were derived from the DNA, and the V and J assignments and clone size from that table. Among about 33,000 clones listed, around 90% were seen once. The rearrangement joins TRBV6-5 to TRBJ2-7; 7 bases map to TRBD2. Sample: peripheral blood. This TCR was sampled from a man in his fifties or sixties with acute or convalescent COVID-19. CDR3 coding DNA: TGTGCCAGCGCCCCGGCGGGAGAAAGCCACGAGCAGTACGTC. Its translation: CASAPAGESHEQYV.